Below, 8 T cell receptor beta chains from the same sample are listed, as sequenced in a study of post-analysis software for immune sequencing data. Unique molecular identifiers were carried by the TCR beta cDNA libraries. TCRdb reanalysed the PCR reads using MiXCR and keeps one entry per CDR3 protein. Here the sample spans fewer than 850,000 distinct CDR3 sequences, around 46% being singletons. Their cognate antigens are unknown. Whole-study results and caveats: Compared with controls, patients had more of about five TRBV segments, including TRBV5-6, TRBV5-1 and TRBV20-1.

The sample comprised blood. The receptors were gathered from a girl aged 10-17 years with multiple sclerosis.

This clonotype came up once. Germline is not matched at one junction end, which may reflect a read error. The V and J genes are TRBV18 and TRBJ1-2; a possible D gene is TRBD1 (5 bases). CDR3 length equals 14 residues. Germline V lookup: CDR1 KGHSH, CDR2 LQKENI. As DNA, the CDR3 is TGCGCCAGCTCACCATCGGTCAGGGAGGACGGCTACACCTTC. Its protein is CASSPSVREDGYTF.

V and J are TRBV7-2 and TRBJ2-3; 15 bases match TRBD2. V was clipped by 4 bases and J by 2 bases; unmatched bases: 7. From germline, CDR1 is SGHTA and CDR2 FQGNSA. This CDR3 is built from 18 residues. For the CDR3, the DNA is TGTGCCAGCAGCTCCGGACTAGCGGGAGGGCCTAACACAGATACGCAGTATTTT. It translates to CASSSGLAGGPNTDTQYF.

This clonotype was detected only a few times. Here the CDR3 DNA reads TGTGCCAGCACCCGGGATCCGGGAGGGTACAATGAGCAGTTCTTC. Translated: CASTRDPGGYNEQFF. V usage is TRBV7-9 and J usage is TRBJ2-1; 8 nucleotides match TRBD2. Germline CDR1 reads SEHNR; CDR2 reads FQNEAQ (reference sequence). This CDR3 contains 15 residues. V was clipped by 7 bases and J by 4 bases; unmatched bases: 9.

This clonotype was recorded a few times. V is TRBV10-3 and J is TRBJ1-4; D remains ambiguous. The germline V gene encodes CDR1 ENHRY and CDR2 SYGVKD. Trimming took off 4 bases at V and 0 bases at J, with 6 bases between the two ends. The CDR3 is made up of 14 amino acids. CDR3 region: CAISALATNEKLFF. Written as DNA, the CDR3 is TGTGCCATCAGTGCCTTGGCAACTAATGAAAAACTGTTTTTT.

The chain is built from TRBV2 and TRBJ1-1, with D perhaps TRBD1 (5 bases). Germline CDR1 and CDR2: SNHLY and FYNNEI. The CDR3 covers 15 residues. V was cut by 4 bases and J by 1 base, with 13 bases left in between. The CDR3 region is CASSVSSGTNTEAFF. CDR3 in DNA: TGTGCCAGCAGTGTATCCTCAGGGACGAACACTGAAGCTTTCTTT.

On this clonotype: A much larger clone sits a single nucleotide away, making a read error possible. The V call is TRBV20-1, the J call TRBJ1-2; D is perhaps TRBD1 (5 bases). CDR1 DFQATT and CDR2 SNEGSKA come from the germline V gene (reference sequence). This CDR3 is built from 14 residues. The chain's CDR3 is CSARDGDSSYGYIF. CDR3 nucleotide sequence: TGCAGTGCTAGAGATGGCGACAGCTCCTATGGCTACATCTTC.

This clonotype was observed a few times. J is TRBJ2-2 and V is TRBV14, with D hard to call. Trimming cost V 1 base and J 4 bases, with 4 bases left between them. This CDR3 is built from 13 residues. Germline CDR1 and CDR2: SGHDN and FVKESK. The CDR3 nucleotides are TGTGCCAGCAGCCAAGGGCTCACCGGGGAGCTGTTTTTT. This encodes CASSQGLTGELFF.

This clonotype was seen a few times. The V call is TRBV28, the J call TRBJ1-2, with D possibly matching TRBD1 (6 bases). Trimming cost V 6 bases and J 4 bases, with 9 bases left between them. The CDR3 loop spans 12 amino acids. CDR1 is MDHEN and CDR2 is SYDVKM in the germline V gene. The CDR3 here is CASSDRPYGYTF. The DNA of the CDR3 is TGTGCCAGCAGCGACAGGCCCTATGGCTACACCTTC.